This entry features one TCR beta chain sequence. Its antigen is not yet known. Within one base of it there is no much larger clone, and no base qualities were kept. This entry is derived from a study of control samples from healthy donors and cancer patients (dated by TCRdb to the early 2020s). Library prep was done by the immunoSEQ multiplex PCR assay. Entries here come from immuneACCESS through TCRdb and include only in-frame sequences with V and J called. Some clones fail to appear in such tables; in the studies checked, an unresolved V gene covers under half of the shortfall, and the cause of the remainder is unknown. The sample table records roughly 130,000 clones; 93% of these occur just once. 1.7% of the sample goes to the ten largest clones. V loses 8 bases of germline sequence and J loses 4 bases, and the interval between the two ends is 17 bases. From the germline V gene (reference sequence), CDR1 is SEHNR and CDR2 is FQNEAQ. The CDR3 contains 14 residues, cysteine and phenylalanine counted. The read is trimmed to its CDR3 DNA, 42 bases read in frame from base 1.

The material sequenced was PBMCs. This TCR was recovered from a man aged 45-65 years with head and neck cancer. The receptor chain draws on TRBV7-9 and TRBJ2-5; confidence is insufficient to name the D gene. At the DNA level, the sequence is TGTGCCAGCGGGTCCCGAGGTAGAGGAGAGACCCAGTACTTC. Protein translation: CASGSRGRGETQYF.